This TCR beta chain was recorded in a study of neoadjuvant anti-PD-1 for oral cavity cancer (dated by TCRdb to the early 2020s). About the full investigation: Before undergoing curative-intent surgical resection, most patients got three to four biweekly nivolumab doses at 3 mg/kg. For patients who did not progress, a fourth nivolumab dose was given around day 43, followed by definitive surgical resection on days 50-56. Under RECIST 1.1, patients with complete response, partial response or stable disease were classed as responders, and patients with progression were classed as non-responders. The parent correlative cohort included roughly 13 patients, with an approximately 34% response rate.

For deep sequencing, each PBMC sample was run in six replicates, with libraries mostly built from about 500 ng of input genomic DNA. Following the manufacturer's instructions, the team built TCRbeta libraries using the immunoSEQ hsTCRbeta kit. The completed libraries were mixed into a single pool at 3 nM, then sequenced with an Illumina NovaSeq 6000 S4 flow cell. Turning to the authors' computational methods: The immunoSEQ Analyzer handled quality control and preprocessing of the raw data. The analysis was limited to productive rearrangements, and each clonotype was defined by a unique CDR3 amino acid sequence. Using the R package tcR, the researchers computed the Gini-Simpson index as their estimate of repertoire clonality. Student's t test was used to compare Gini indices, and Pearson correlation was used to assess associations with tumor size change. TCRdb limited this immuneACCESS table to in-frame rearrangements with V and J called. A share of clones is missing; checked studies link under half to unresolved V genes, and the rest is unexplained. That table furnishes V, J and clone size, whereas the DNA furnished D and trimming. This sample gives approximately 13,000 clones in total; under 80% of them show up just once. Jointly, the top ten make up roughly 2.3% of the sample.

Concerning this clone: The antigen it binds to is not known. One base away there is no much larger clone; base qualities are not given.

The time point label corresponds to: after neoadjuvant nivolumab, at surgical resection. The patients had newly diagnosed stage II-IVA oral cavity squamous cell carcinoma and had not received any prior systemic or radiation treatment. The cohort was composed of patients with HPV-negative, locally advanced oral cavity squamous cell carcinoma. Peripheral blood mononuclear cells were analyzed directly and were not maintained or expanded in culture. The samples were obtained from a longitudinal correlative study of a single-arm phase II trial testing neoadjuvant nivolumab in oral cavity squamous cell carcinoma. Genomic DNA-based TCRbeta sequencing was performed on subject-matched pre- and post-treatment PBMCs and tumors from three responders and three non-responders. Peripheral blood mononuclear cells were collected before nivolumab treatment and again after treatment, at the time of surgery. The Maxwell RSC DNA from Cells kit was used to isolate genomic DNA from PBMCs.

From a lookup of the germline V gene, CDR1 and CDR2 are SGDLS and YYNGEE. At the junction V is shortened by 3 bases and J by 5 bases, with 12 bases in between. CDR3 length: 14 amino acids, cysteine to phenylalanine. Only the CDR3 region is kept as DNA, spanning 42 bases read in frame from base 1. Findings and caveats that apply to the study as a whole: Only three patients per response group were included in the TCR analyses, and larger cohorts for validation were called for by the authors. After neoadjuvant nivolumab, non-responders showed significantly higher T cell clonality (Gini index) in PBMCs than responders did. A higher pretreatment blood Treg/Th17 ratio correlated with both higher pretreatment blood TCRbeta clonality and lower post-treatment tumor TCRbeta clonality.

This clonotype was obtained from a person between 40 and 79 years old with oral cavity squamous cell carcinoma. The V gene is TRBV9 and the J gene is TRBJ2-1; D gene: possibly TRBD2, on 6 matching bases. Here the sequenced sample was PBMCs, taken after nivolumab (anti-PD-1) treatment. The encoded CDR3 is CASSAGSRHNEQFF. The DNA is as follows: TGTGCCAGCAGCGCCGGGAGTCGCCACAATGAGCAGTTCTTC. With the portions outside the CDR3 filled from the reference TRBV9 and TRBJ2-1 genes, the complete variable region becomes DSGVTQTPKHLITATGQRVTLRCSPRSGDLSVYWYQQSLDQGLQFLIQYYNGEERAKGNILERFSAQQFPDLHSELNLSSLELGDSALYFCASSAGSRHNEQFFGPGTRLTVL.